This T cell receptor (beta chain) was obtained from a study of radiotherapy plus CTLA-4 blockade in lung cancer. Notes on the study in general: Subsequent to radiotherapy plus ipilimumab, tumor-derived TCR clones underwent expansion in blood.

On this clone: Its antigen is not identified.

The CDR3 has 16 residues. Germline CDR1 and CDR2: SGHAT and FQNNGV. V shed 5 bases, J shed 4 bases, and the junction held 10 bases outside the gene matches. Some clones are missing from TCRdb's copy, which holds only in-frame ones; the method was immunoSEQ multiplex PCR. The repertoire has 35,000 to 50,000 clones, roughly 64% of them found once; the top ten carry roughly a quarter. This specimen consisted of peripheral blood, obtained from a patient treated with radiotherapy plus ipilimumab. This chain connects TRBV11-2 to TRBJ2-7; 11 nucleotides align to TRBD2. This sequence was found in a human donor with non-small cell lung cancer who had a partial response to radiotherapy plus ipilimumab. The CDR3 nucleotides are TGTGCCAGCAGCACGGCACTAGCGGGAGACGGGTACGAGCAGTACTTC. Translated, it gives CASSTALAGDGYEQYF.